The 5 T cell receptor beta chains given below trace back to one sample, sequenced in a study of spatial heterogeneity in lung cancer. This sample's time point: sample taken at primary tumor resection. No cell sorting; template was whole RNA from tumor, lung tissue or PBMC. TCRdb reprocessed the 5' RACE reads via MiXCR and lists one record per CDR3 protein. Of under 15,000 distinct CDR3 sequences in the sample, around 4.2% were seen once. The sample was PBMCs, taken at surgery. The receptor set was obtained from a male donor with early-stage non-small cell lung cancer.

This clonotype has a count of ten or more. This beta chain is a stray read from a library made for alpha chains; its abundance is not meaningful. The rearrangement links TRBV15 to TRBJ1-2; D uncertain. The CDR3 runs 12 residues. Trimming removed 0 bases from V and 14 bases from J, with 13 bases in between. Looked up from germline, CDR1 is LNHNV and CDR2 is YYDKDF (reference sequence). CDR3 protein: CATSRDSGIQTF. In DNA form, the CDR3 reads TGTGCCACCAGCAGAGATTCTGGAATCCAGACCTTC.

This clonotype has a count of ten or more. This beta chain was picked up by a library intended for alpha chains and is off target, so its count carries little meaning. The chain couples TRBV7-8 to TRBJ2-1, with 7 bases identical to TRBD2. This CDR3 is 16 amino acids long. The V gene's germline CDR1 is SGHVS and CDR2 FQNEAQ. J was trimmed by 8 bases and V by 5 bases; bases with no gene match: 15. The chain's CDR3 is CASSHSEERGGDEQFF. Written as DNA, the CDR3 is TGTGCCAGCAGCCACTCGGAGGAGCGGGGAGGGGATGAGCAGTTCTTC.

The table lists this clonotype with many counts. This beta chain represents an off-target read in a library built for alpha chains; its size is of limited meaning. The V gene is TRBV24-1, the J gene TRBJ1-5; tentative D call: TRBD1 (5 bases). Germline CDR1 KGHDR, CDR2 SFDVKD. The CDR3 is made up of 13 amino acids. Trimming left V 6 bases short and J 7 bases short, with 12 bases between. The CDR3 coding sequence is TGTGCCACCAGTTCGGGGGGGTGGCAGCCCCAGCATTTT. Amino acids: CATSSGGWQPQHF.

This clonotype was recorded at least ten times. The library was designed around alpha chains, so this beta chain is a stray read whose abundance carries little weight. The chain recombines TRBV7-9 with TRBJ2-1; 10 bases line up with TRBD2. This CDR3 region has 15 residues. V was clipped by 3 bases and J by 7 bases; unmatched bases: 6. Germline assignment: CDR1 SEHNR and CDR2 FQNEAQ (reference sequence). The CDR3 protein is CASSFVSGRRNEQFF. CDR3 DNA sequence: TGTGCCAGCAGCTTTGTTAGCGGGAGGAGGAATGAGCAGTTCTTC. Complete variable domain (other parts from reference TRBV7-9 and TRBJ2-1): DTGVSQNPRHKITKRGQNVTFRCDPISEHNRLYWYRQTLGQGPEFLTYFQNEAQLEKSRLLSDRFSAERPKGSFSTLEIQRTEQGDSAMYLCASSFVSGRRNEQFFGPGTRLTVL.

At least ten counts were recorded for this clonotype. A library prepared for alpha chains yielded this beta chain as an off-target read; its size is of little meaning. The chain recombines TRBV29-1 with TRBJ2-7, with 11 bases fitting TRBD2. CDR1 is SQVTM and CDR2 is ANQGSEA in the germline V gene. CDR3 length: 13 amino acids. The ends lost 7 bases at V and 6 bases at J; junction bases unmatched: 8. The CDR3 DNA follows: TGCAGCGCTATAGCGGGAGGGGCCTCCGAGCAGTACTTC. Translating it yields CSAIAGGASEQYF.